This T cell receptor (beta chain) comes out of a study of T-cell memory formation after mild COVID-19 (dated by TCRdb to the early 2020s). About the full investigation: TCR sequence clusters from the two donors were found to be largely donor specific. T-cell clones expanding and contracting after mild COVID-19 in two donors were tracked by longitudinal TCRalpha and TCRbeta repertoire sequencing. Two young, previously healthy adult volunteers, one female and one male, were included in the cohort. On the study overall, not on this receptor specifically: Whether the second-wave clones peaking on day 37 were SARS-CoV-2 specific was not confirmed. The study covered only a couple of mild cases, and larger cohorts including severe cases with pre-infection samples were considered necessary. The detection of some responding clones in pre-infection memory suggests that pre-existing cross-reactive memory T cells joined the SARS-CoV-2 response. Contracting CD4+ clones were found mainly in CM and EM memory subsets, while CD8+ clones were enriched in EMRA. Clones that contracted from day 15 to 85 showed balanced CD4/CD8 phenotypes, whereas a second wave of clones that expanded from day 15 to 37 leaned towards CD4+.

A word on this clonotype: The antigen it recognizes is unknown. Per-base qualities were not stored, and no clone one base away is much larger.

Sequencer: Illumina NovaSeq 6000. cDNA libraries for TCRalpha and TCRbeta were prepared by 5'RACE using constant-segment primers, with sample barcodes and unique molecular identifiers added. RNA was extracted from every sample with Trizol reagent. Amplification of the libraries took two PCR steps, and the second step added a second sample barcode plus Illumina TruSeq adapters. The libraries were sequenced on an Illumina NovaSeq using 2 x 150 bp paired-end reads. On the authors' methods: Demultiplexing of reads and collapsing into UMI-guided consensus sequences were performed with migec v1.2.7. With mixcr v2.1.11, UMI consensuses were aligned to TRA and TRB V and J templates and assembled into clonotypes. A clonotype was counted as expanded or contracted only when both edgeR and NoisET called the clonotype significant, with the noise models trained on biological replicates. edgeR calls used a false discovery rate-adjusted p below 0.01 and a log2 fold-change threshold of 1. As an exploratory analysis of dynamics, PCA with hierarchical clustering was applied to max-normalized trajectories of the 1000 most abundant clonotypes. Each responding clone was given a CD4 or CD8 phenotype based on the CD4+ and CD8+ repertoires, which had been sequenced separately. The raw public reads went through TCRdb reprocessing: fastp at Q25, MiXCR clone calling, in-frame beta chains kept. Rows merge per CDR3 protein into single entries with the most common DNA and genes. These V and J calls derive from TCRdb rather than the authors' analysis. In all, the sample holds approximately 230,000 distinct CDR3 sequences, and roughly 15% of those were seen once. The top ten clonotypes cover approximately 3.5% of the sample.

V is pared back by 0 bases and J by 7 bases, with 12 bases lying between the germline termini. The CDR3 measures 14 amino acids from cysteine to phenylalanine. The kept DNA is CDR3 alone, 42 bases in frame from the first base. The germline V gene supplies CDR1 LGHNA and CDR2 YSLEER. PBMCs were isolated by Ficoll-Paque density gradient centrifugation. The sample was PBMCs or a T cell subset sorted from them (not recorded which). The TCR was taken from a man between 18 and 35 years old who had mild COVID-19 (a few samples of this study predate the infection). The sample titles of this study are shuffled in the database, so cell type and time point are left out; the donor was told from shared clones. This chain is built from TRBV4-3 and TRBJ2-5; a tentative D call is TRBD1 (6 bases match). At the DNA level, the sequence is TGCGCCAGCAGCCAAGAGCTGGGGGCAGGGACCCAGTACTTC. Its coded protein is CASSQELGAGTQYF.